These T cell receptor beta chains were read from a single sample in a study of blood T cell repertoires in COVID-19. Some clones are missing from TCRdb's copy, which holds only in-frame ones; the method was immunoSEQ multiplex PCR. The table has roughly 230,000 clones, around 87% seen once. Input material: PBMCs or T cells enriched from blood (not recorded which). The receptors stem from a man aged 25-45 years in a cohort exposed to, infected with or recovered from COVID-19 (not recorded which). Each CDR3 is given with its conserved first and last residue. The order of the fields is V gene, clone size, J gene, CDR3 protein. Expanded clones are given a class, and other clones once, few, many or no size at all.

TRBV14	once	TRBJ2-1	CASSRQYNEQFF
TRBV7-9	NA	TRBJ1-1	CASSAPGNTEAFF
TRBV9	NA	TRBJ2-7	CASSVGRQSSYEQYF
TRBV27	NA	TRBJ1-5	CASSLSTGSNQPQHF
TRBV6-5	NA	TRBJ2-1	CASSYGHYNEQFF
TRBV27	few	TRBJ2-7	CASSLVSSSSYEQYF
TRBV6-2/TRBV6-3	NA	TRBJ2-5	CASSYWAGGETQYF
TRBV5-4	NA	TRBJ1-2	CASSLSRTGLNGYTF
TRBV7-2	NA	TRBJ2-7	CASSSMTGTPGDDEQYF
TRBV18	NA	TRBJ1-5	CASSHPGGGSQHF
TRBV19	NA	TRBJ2-1	CASSVKARAYNEQFF
TRBV5-4	NA	TRBJ1-1	CASTLRTGTNTEAFF
TRBV7-8	NA	TRBJ2-1	CASSFPPREPYNEQFF
TRBV28	NA	TRBJ2-7	CASSIRTTIQGTHSYEQYF
TRBV19	NA	TRBJ2-1	CASRDVRAWNEQFF
TRBV5-1	NA	TRBJ1-4	CASSLSGIGGRGEKLFF
TRBV19	NA	TRBJ1-4	CASKVTATNEKLFF
TRBV7-9	once	TRBJ2-3	CASSLVNRGGTDTQYF
TRBV28	NA	TRBJ1-4	CASSRQGAHNEKLFF
TRBV19	NA	TRBJ2-1	CASSGVVEQFF
TRBV25-1	NA	TRBJ1-5	CASSGGLGNQPQHF
TRBV27	NA	TRBJ1-2	CASSRAGDGYTF